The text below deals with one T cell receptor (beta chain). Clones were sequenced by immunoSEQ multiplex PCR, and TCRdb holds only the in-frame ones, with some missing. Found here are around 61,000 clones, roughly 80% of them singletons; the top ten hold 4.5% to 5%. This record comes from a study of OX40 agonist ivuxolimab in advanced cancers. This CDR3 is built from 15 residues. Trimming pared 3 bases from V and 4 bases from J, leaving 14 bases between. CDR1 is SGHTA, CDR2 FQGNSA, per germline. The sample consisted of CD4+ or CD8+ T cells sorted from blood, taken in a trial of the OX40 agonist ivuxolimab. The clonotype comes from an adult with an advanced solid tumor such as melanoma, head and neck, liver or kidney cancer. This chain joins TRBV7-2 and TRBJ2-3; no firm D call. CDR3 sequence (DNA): TGTGCCAGCAGCTTTTCTTTGGGTCAGGCAGATACGCAGTATTTT. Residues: CASSFSLGQADTQYF.